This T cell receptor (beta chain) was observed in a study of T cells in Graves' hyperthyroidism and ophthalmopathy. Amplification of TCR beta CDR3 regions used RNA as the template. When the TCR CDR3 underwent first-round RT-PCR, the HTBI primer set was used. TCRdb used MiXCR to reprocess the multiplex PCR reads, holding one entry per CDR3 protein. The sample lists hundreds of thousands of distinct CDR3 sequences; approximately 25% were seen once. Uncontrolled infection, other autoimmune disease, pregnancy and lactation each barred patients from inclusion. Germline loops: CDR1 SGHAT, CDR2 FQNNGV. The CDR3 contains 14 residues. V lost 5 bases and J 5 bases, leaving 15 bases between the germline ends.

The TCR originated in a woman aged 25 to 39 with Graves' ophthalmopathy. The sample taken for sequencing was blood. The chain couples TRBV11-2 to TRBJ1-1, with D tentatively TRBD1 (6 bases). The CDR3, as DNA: TGTGCCAGCAGCCCAACAGGGAGTCGGACTGAAGCTTTCTTT. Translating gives CASSPTGSRTEAFF.